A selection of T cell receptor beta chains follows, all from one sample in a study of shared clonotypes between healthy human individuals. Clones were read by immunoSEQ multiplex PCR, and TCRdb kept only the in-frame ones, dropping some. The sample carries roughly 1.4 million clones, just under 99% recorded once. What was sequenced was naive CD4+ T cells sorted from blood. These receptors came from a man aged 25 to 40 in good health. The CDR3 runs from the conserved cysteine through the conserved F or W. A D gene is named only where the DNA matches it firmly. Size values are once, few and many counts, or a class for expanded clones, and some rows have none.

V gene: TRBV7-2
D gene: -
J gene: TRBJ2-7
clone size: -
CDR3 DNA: TGTGCCAGCAGCTCGCGGGACGCCTACGAGCAGTACTTC
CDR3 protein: CASSSRDAYEQYF

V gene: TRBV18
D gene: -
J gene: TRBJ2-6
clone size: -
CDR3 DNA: TGTGCCAGCTCACAACTTGGGGTTCACCAATCCGCCTCTGGGGCCAACGTCCTGACTTTC
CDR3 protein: CASSQLGVHQSASGANVLTF

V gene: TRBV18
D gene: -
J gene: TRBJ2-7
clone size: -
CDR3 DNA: TGTGCCAGCTCACCAGGTATCTACGAGCAGTACTTC
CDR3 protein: CASSPGIYEQYF

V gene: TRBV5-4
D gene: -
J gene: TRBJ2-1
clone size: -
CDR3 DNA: TGTGCCTACACATCAGGGGTGGACTACGATGAGCAGTTCTTC
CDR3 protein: CAYTSGVDYDEQFF

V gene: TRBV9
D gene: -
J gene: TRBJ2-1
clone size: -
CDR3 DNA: TGTGCCAGCAGCGGGACCATGGGGGGTACCCTTTGGAATGAGCAGTTCTTC
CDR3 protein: CASSGTMGGTLWNEQFF

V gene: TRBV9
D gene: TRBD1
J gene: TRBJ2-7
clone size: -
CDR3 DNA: TGTGCCAGCAGCCCTGGACAGGGGCGCTACGAGCAGTACTTC
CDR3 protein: CASSPGQGRYEQYF

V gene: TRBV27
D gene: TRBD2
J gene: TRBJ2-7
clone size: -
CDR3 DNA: TGTGCCAGCAGTCTAAAGCGGGGTGCCTACGAGCAGTACTTC
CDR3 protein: CASSLKRGAYEQYF

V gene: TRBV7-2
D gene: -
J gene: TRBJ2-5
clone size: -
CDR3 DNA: TGTGCCAGCAGCTCCCCCGGAAGACAAGAGACCCAGTACTTC
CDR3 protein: CASSSPGRQETQYF

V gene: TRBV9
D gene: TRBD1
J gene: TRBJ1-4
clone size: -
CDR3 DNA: TGTGCCAGCAGCGCGAACAGGGGGCTCGGTAATGAAAAACTGTTTTTT
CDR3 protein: CASSANRGLGNEKLFF

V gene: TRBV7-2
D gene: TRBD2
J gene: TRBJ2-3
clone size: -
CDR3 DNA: TGTGCCAGCAGCTTCCTGGCGGGAGCCACAGATACGCAGTATTTT
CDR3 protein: CASSFLAGATDTQYF

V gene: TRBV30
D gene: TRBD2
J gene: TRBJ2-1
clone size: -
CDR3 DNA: TGTGCCCTGGAGCGGGAGCGGCGCTCCTACAATGAGCAGTTCTTC
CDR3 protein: CALERERRSYNEQFF

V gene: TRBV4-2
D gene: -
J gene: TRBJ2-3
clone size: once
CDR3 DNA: TGTGCCAGCGATGCGGGAAGCACAGATACGCAGTATTTT
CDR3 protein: CASDAGSTDTQYF

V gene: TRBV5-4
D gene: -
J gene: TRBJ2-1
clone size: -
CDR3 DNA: TGTGCCAGCAGCTTAACAGGGAGAGTCAATGAGCAGTTCTTC
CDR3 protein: CASSLTGRVNEQFF

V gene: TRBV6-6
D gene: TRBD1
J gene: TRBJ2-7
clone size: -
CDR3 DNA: TGTGCCAGCAGCCCAGACAGGGACTACGAGCAGTACTTC
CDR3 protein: CASSPDRDYEQYF

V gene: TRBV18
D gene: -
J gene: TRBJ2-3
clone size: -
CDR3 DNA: TGTGCCAGCTCCCCATCCCTCCACACAGATACGCAGTATTTT
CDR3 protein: CASSPSLHTDTQYF

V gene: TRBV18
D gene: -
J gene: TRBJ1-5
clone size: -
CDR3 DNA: TGTGCCAGCTCACCACAACGGGATATGAGGCAGCCCCAGCATTTT
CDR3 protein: CASSPQRDMRQPQHF

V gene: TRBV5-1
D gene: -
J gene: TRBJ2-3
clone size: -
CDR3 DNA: TGCGCCAGCAGCTGGGAGCCGTCGGGAGTGACAGATACGCAGTATTTT
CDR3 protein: CASSWEPSGVTDTQYF

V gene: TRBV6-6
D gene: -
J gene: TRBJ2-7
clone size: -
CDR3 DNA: TGTGCCAGCGGGCGGGGAGTCTACGAGCAGTACTTC
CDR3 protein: CASGRGVYEQYF

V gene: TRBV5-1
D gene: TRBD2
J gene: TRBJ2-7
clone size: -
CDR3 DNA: TGCGCCAGCAGCTCGGGACTAGCGGGGACCTACGAGCAGTACTTC
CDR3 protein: CASSSGLAGTYEQYF

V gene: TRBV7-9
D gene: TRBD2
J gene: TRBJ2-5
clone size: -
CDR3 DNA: TGTGCCAGCAGCTTAGACCGACTAGCGGGAGTTGAGACCCAGTACTTC
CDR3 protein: CASSLDRLAGVETQYF

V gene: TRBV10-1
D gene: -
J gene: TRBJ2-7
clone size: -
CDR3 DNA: TGCGCCAGCAGTGGGTTCACCTCCTACGAGCAGTACTTC
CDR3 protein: CASSGFTSYEQYF

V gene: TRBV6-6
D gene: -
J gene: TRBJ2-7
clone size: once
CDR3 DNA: TGTGCCAGCAGTTACTCTCCAGAAGTTACCTACGAGCAGTACTTC
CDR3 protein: CASSYSPEVTYEQYF

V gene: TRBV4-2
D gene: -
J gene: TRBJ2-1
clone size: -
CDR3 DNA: TGTGCCAGCAGCCAAGAGGTGGTAGTATTGGATGAGCAGTTCTTC
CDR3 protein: CASSQEVVVLDEQFF

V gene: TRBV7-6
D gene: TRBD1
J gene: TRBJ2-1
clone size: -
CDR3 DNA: TGTGCCAGCAGCTTACAAATTCGGGACAGGGGTGTCCTGGGTGAGCAGTTCTTC
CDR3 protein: CASSLQIRDRGVLGEQFF

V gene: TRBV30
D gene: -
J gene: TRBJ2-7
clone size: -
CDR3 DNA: TGTGCCTCCCGGGTTGGCTTTATCTACGAGCAGTACTTC
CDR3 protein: CASRVGFIYEQYF

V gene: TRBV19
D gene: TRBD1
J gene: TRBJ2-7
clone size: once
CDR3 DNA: TGTGCCAGTAGAGGGACAGCTACCTACGAGCAGTACTTC
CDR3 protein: CASRGTATYEQYF

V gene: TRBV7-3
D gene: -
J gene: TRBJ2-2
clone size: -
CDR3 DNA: TGTGCCAGCAGCTCATATCAGGGATACACCGGGGAGCTGTTTTTT
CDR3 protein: CASSSYQGYTGELFF

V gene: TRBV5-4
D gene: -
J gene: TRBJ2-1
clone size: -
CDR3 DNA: TGTGCCAGCAGCTTGTTCAAGGGTAACCTCTACAATGAGCAGTTCTTC
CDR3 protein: CASSLFKGNLYNEQFF

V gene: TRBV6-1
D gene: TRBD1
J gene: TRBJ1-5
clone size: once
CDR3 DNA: TGTGCCAGCAGTGGAACAGGGGTAGGAGGTCAGCCCCAGCATTTT
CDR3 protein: CASSGTGVGGQPQHF

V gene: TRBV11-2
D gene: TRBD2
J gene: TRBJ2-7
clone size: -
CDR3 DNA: TGTGCCAGCAGCGCACCCGGGACTAGCGGGCTAAGGGTCTACGAGCAGTACTTC
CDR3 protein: CASSAPGTSGLRVYEQYF

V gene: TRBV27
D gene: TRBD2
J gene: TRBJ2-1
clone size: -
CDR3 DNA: TGTGCCAGCAGTTTAAGGCACCCACTAGCGGGAGACCCACGGGATGAGCAGTTCTTC
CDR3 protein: CASSLRHPLAGDPRDEQFF

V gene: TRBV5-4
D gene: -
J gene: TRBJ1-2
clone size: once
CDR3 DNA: TGTGCCAGCAACCCTCGATGGACGGCAGGCACTTGGGGCTACACCTTC
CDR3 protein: CASNPRWTAGTWGYTF

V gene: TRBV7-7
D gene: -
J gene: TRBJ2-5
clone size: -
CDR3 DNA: TGTGCTAGCAGCCACCGACCCCAAGAGACCCAGTACTTC
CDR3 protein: CASSHRPQETQYF

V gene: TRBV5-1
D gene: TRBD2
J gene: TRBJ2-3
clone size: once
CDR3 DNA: TGCGCCAGCAGCTTGGATGCTAGCGGTGGAGATACGCAGTATTTT
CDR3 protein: CASSLDASGGDTQYF

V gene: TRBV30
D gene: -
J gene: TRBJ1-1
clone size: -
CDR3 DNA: TGTGCCTGGAGTGCTCGCCGAGCCGGGATCGGGAGACCACCGAACACTGAAGCTTTCTTT
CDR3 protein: CAWSARRAGIGRPPNTEAFF

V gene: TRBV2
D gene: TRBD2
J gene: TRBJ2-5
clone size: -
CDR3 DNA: TGTGCCAGCAGTAGTTACACGGGAGGTCGAGAGACCCAGTACTTC
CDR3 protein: CASSSYTGGRETQYF

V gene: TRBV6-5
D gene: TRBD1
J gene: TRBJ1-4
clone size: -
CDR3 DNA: TGTGCCAGCAGGTTGTACAGGGGGGGTCGGGAAAAACTGTTTTTT
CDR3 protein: CASRLYRGGREKLFF

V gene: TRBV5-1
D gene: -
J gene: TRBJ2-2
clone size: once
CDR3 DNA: TGCGCCAGCAGCTTGGGGAGCCCGAACGCTGCCGGGGAGCTGTTTTTT
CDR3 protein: CASSLGSPNAAGELFF

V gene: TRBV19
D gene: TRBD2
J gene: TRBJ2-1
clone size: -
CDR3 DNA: TGTGCCAGTAGTTCTAGCGGGAGCTACAATGAGCAGTTCTTC
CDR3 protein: CASSSSGSYNEQFF

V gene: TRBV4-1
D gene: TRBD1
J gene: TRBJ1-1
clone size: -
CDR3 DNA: TGCGCCAGCCGACCGGGACAGGGGATGAACACTGAAGCTTTCTTT
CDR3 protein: CASRPGQGMNTEAFF

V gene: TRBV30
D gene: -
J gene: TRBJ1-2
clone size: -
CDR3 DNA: TGTGCCTGGAGTCATGGCAGAGCTAACTATGGCTACACCTTC
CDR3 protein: CAWSHGRANYGYTF

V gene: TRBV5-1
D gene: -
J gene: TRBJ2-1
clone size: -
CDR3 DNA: TGCGCCAGCAGCTTACACGGGACCGACCTTGGGGATGAGCAGTTCTTC
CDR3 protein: CASSLHGTDLGDEQFF

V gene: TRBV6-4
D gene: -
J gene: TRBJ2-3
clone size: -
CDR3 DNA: TGTGCCAGCAGTCTAGACAGGAACACAGATACGCAGTATTTT
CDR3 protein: CASSLDRNTDTQYF

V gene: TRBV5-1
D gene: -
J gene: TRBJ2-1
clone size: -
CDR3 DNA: TGCGCCAGCAGCTTGTCTGCGGGCCCCTCGGAGGAGCAGTTCTTC
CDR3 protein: CASSLSAGPSEEQFF

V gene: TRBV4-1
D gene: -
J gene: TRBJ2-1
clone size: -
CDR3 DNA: TGCGCCAGCAGCCAAGTACTCGGGAGACTGTTCTTC
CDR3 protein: CASSQVLGRLFF

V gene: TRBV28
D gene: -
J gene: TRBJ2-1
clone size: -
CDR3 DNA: TGTGCCAGCGGAAAGACAAGACCCTCCTACAATGAGCAGTTCTTC
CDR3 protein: CASGKTRPSYNEQFF